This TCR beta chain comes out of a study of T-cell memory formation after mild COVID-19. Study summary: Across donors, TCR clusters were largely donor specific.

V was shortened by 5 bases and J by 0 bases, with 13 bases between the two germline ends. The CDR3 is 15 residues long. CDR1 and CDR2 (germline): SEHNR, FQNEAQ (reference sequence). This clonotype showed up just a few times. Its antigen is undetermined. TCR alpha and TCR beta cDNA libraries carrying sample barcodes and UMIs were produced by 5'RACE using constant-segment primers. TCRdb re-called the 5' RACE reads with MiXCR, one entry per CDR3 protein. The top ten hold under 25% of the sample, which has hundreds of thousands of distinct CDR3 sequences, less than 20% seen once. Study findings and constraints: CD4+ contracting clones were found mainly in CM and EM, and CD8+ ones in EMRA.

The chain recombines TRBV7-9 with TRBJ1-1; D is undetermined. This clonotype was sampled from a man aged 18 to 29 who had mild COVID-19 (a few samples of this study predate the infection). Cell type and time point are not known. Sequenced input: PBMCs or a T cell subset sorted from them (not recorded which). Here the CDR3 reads CASSQQRTLNTEAFF. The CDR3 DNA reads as TGTGCCAGCAGCCAGCAGCGGACGTTGAACACTGAAGCTTTCTTT.